A selection of T cell receptor beta chains follows, all from one sample in a study of shared clonotypes between healthy human individuals. Using immunoSEQ multiplex PCR, the repertoire was profiled, and TCRdb retains in-frame clones only, with some absent. The sample consists of roughly 2 million clones, 95% of them appearing once. Sequenced material: naive CD4+ T cells sorted from blood. These receptors originate from a man younger than 35 in good health. CDR3s include the opening cysteine and the closing phenylalanine or tryptophan. D genes are given only for firm matches. Size values are once, few and many counts, or a class for expanded clones, and some rows have none.

clone size,D gene,V gene,J gene,CDR3 protein,CDR3 DNA
once,TRBD1,TRBV15,TRBJ1-4,CATSREGTGNEKLFF,TGTGCCACCAGCAGAGAGGGGACAGGGAATGAAAAACTGTTTTTT
-,TRBD1,TRBV28,TRBJ2-5,CASLLGDRGQETQYF,TGTGCCAGCCTCTTAGGGGACAGGGGGCAAGAGACCCAGTACTTC
-,-,TRBV5-1,TRBJ1-2,CASSLADKEGSYGYTF,TGCGCCAGCAGCTTGGCGGACAAGGAAGGAAGCTATGGCTACACCTTC
once,-,TRBV6-6,TRBJ1-1,CASSSLDSSAFF,TGTGCCAGCAGTTCCCTCGACAGCTCTGCTTTCTTT
-,-,TRBV7-9,TRBJ2-5,CASSLLRAGRTETQYF,TGTGCCAGCAGCCTTCTAAGAGCAGGGCGGACGGAGACCCAGTACTTC
once,-,TRBV7-2,TRBJ2-7,CASSLLTRPSYEQYF,TGTGCCAGCAGCTTACTTACTAGACCCTCCTACGAGCAGTACTTC
-,-,TRBV10-2,TRBJ1-5,CASTQGRNQPQHF,TGCGCCAGCACCCAGGGTCGGAATCAGCCCCAGCATTTT
-,-,TRBV7-2,TRBJ2-3,CASSPTGTITDTQYF,TGTGCCAGCAGCCCTACCGGGACAATCACAGATACGCAGTATTTT
-,TRBD2,TRBV6-1,TRBJ2-7,CASSEFFLGGSYEQYF,TGTGCCAGCAGTGAATTTTTCTTGGGAGGGTCCTACGAGCAGTACTTC
-,-,TRBV5-1,TRBJ2-1,CASSSDSGRSYNEQFF,TGCGCCAGCAGCTCGGATAGCGGCCGCTCCTACAATGAGCAGTTCTTC
once,TRBD1,TRBV5-1,TRBJ1-1,CASSLKDRDAEAFF,TGCGCCAGCAGCTTGAAGGACAGGGACGCTGAAGCTTTCTTT
-,TRBD2,TRBV11-2,TRBJ2-1,CASSSRTSGRNTYNEQFF,TGTGCCAGCAGCTCAAGGACTAGCGGGAGAAATACGTACAATGAGCAGTTCTTC
-,-,TRBV10-3,TRBJ2-5,CATRGLPTDQETQYF,TGTGCCACCAGGGGCTTACCAACGGATCAAGAGACCCAGTACTTC
-,-,TRBV5-1,TRBJ2-5,CASSLIGETQYF,TGCGCCAGCAGCTTGATTGGTGAGACCCAGTACTTC
-,-,TRBV6-1,TRBJ2-7,CASSGHGIYEQYF,TGTGCCAGCTCGGGACACGGGATTTACGAGCAGTACTTC
-,-,TRBV6-5,TRBJ1-2,CASSYAGGAGGYTF,TGTGCCAGCAGTTACGCGGGGGGCGCTGGGGGCTACACCTTC
-,-,TRBV4-2,TRBJ2-2,CASSHEAETGELFF,TGTGCCAGCAGCCACGAGGCGGAGACCGGGGAGCTGTTTTTT
-,TRBD1,TRBV18,TRBJ1-1,CASSPPLTGQSMNTEAFF,TGTGCCAGCTCACCACCTTTAACGGGACAGAGTATGAACACTGAAGCTTTCTTT
-,-,TRBV5-1,TRBJ2-7,CASSLLLNYEQYF,TGCGCCAGCAGCTTGCTACTGAACTACGAGCAGTACTTC
-,-,TRBV21-1,TRBJ2-7,CASSNPLALHEQYF,TGTGCCAGCAGCAACCCACTAGCGCTCCACGAGCAGTACTTC
-,-,TRBV20-1,TRBJ1-2,CSAKTGYGYTF,TGCAGTGCTAAAACAGGGTACGGCTACACCTTC
-,-,TRBV28,TRBJ1-5,CASSLRQTGQPQHF,TGTGCCAGCAGTTTACGGCAGACGGGTCAGCCCCAGCATTTT
-,TRBD1,TRBV27,TRBJ1-6,CASSLFGQGPNNSPLHF,TGTGCCAGCAGTTTGTTTGGACAGGGGCCCAATAATTCACCCCTCCACTTT
-,TRBD1,TRBV4-1,TRBJ1-5,CASSLTLQGAYNQPQHF,TGCGCCAGCAGCCTCACCCTGCAGGGGGCGTATAATCAGCCCCAGCATTTT
-,-,TRBV11-1,TRBJ2-7,CASSLSRPPNEQYF,TGTGCCAGCAGCTTGAGTAGACCTCCCAACGAGCAGTACTTC
-,-,TRBV9,TRBJ2-7,CASSVGSSGAFGEQYF,TGTGCCAGCAGCGTAGGATCCTCTGGGGCCTTTGGTGAGCAGTACTTC
-,TRBD1,TRBV7-9,TRBJ2-1,CASSLANRGRIYEQFF,TGTGCCAGCAGCTTAGCCAACAGGGGGCGCATCTATGAGCAGTTCTTC
-,TRBD1,TRBV7-6,TRBJ1-2,CASSPGTEANYGYTF,TGTGCCAGCAGCCCAGGGACAGAAGCTAACTATGGCTACACCTTC
-,-,TRBV6-1,TRBJ1-3,CASSEDRAGNTIYF,TGTGCCAGCAGTGAAGACAGGGCCGGAAACACCATATATTTT
-,-,TRBV5-1,TRBJ2-5,CASSGGSQETQYF,TGCGCCAGCAGTGGTGGCAGCCAAGAGACCCAGTACTTC
-,-,TRBV6-1,TRBJ1-6,CASGKGQGIHF,TGTGCCAGCGGAAAGGGGCAGGGAATCCACTTT
-,-,TRBV6-1,TRBJ2-7,CASSGQQGFDEQYF,TGTGCCAGCAGTGGACAACAGGGTTTCGACGAGCAGTACTTC
-,-,TRBV30,TRBJ1-4,CAWSRTRAATNEKLFF,TGTGCCTGGAGTCGGACCAGGGCGGCAACTAATGAAAAACTGTTTTTT
-,TRBD1,TRBV14,TRBJ2-1,CASSHGTGGIGEQFF,TGTGCCAGCAGCCATGGGACAGGGGGAATCGGTGAGCAGTTCTTC
once,TRBD1,TRBV9,TRBJ1-3,CASSVQGAGNTIYF,TGTGCCAGCAGCGTACAGGGGGCTGGAAACACCATATATTTT
-,-,TRBV19,TRBJ1-1,CASSIAASTEAFF,TGTGCCAGTAGTATAGCAGCAAGCACTGAAGCTTTCTTT
-,-,TRBV5-1,TRBJ2-1,CASSFSGNSYNEQFF,TGCGCCAGCAGCTTTAGCGGAAATTCGTACAATGAGCAGTTCTTC
-,TRBD2,TRBV6-5,TRBJ2-4,CASSYSGSGGNIQYF,TGTGCCAGCAGTTACTCGGGCAGCGGGGGAAACATTCAGTACTTC
-,-,TRBV5-1,TRBJ1-4,CASSLGPLTNEKLFF,TGCGCCAGCAGCTTGGGGCCCTTGACTAATGAAAAACTGTTTTTT
-,-,TRBV28,TRBJ1-2,CASSVPGARVSGYTF,TGTGCCAGCAGCGTCCCTGGGGCTCGAGTTTCTGGCTACACCTTC
once,TRBD1,TRBV28,TRBJ2-3,CASSLSVGTGAVDTQYF,TGTGCCAGCAGTTTATCCGTCGGGACAGGGGCAGTAGATACGCAGTATTTT
-,-,TRBV7-7,TRBJ2-3,CASSLGGTDTQYF,TGTGCTAGCAGTCTGGGGGGCACAGATACGCAGTATTTT
-,-,TRBV19,TRBJ2-7,CASSINPSYEQYF,TGTGCCAGTAGTATAAATCCTTCCTACGAGCAGTACTTC
-,-,TRBV27,TRBJ1-6,CASSFESSYNSPLHF,TGTGCCAGCAGTTTCGAGAGCTCCTATAATTCACCCCTCCACTTT
-,TRBD2,TRBV5-4,TRBJ2-5,CASSLRGGPLQETQYF,TGTGCCAGCAGCTTACGCGGGGGGCCCCTCCAAGAGACCCAGTACTTC
-,-,TRBV6-1,TRBJ2-3,CASSAGPGTQYF,TGTGCCAGCAGTGCGGGGCCGGGGACGCAGTATTTT
-,-,TRBV5-4,TRBJ2-5,CASSLVGREVRETQYF,TGTGCCAGCAGCTTGGTAGGCAGGGAGGTTCGAGAGACCCAGTACTTC